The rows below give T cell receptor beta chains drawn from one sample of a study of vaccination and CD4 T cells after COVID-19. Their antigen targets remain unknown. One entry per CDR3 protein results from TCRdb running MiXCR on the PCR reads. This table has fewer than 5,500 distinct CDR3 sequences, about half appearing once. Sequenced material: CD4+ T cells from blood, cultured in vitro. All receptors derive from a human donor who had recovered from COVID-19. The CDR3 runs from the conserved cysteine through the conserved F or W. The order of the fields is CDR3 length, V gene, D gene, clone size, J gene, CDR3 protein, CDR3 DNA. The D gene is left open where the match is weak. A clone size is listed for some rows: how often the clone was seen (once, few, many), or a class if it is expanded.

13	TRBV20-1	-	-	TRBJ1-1	CSVLQGSKTEAFF	TGCAGTGTCCTTCAGGGATCGAAGACTGAAGCTTTCTTT
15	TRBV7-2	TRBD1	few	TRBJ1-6	CASSLRQGWASPLHF	TGTGCCAGCAGCTTAAGACAGGGTTGGGCTTCACCCCTCCACTTT
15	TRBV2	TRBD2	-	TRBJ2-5	CASRRGLADQETQYF	TGTGCCAGCAGGCGGGGACTAGCGGACCAAGAGACCCAGTACTTC
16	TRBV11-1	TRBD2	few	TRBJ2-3	CASSLGTSGHTDTQYF	TGTGCCAGCAGCCTAGGGACTAGCGGACACACAGATACGCAGTATTTT
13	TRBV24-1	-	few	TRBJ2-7	CATSDWRDDEQYF	TGTGCCACCAGTGATTGGCGGGACGACGAGCAGTACTTC
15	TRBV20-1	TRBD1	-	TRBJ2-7	CSARDEGGAAFREYF	TGCAGTGCTAGAGATGAAGGGGGCGCGGCTTTTCGGGAGTACTTC
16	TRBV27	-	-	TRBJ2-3	CASRPRVTTGTDTQYF	TGTGCCAGCAGGCCTAGGGTTACGACCGGCACAGATACGCAGTATTTT
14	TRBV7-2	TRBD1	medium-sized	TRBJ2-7	CASSLGTGYYEQYF	TGTGCCAGCAGCTTAGGGACAGGGTATTACGAGCAGTACTTC
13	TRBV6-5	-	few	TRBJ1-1	CASSYYMNTEAFF	TGTGCCAGCAGTTACTACATGAACACTGAAGCTTTCTTT
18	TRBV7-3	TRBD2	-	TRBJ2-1	CASSLRSHASGSKNEQFF	TGTGCCAGCAGCTTAAGATCTCATGCTAGCGGGAGTAAGAATGAGCAGTTCTTC
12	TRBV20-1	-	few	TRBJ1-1	CSAKDSNTEAFF	TGCAGTGCTAAGGACTCGAACACTGAAGCTTTCTTT
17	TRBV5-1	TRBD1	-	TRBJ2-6	CASSLAQGAGGANVLTF	TGCGCCAGCAGCTTGGCACAGGGGGCGGGTGGGGCCAACGTCCTGACTTTC
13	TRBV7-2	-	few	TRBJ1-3	CASSFLSGNTIYF	TGTGCCAGCAGCTTCCTGTCTGGAAACACCATATATTTT
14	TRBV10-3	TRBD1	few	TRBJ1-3	CAAQQGHSGNTIYF	TGTGCCGCCCAACAGGGGCACTCTGGAAACACCATATATTTT
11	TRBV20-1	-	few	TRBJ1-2	CSASFGPGYTF	TGCAGTGCGTCGTTTGGACCGGGCTACACCTTC
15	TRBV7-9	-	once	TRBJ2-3	CASSLEGYRTDTQYF	TGTGCCAGCAGCTTAGAGGGGTACCGCACAGATACGCAGTATTTT
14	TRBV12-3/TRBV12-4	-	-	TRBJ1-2	CASSLATAGGGYTF	TGTGCCAGCAGTTTAGCGACTGCTGGTGGTGGCTACACCTTC
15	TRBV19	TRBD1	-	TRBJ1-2	CASSTPRDRLYGYTF	TGTGCCAGTAGTACGCCCCGGGACAGACTCTATGGCTACACCTTC
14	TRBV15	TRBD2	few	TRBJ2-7	CATSRAGGPYEQYF	TGTGCCACCAGCAGAGCGGGGGGACCCTACGAGCAGTACTTC
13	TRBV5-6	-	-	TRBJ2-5	CASSPRRGETQYF	TGTGCCAGCAGCCCCCGGCGGGGAGAGACCCAGTACTTC
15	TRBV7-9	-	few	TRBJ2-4	CASSLVGGAKNIQYF	TGTGCCAGCAGCCTCGTGGGGGGAGCCAAAAACATTCAGTACTTC
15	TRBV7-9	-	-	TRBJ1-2	CASRGRGGGNRGYTF	TGTGCCAGCAGGGGTCGTGGAGGGGGAAATCGTGGCTACACCTTC
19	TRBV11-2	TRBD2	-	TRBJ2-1	CASSFQPGTSGRAGSEQFF	TGTGCCAGCAGCTTCCAACCCGGGACTAGCGGGAGGGCGGGAAGTGAGCAGTTCTTC
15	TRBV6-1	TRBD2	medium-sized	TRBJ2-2	CASREAGGRTGELFF	TGTGCCAGCAGGGAAGCGGGGGGGCGAACCGGGGAGCTGTTTTTT
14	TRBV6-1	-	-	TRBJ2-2	CASISSPNTGELFF	TGTGCCAGCATCTCTAGCCCCAACACCGGGGAGCTGTTTTTT
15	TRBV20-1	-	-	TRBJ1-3	CSARDRTSSGNTIYF	TGCAGTGCTAGAGATAGGACGAGCTCTGGAAACACCATATATTTT
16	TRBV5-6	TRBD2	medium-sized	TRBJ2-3	CASSLRTSTYGDTQYF	TGTGCCAGCAGCCTTCGGACTAGCACCTATGGGGATACGCAGTATTTT
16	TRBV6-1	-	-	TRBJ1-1	CASSPRGVEGATEAFF	TGTGCCAGCAGCCCACGGGGAGTTGAAGGGGCGACTGAAGCTTTCTTT
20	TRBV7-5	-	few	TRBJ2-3	CISVPEAADASGRAVDTQYF	-
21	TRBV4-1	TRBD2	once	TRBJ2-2	CASSIQTLTSGRGLGTGELFF	TGCGCCAGCAGCATTCAAACCTTGACTAGCGGGAGAGGGTTAGGAACCGGGGAGCTGTTTTTT
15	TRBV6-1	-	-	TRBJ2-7	CASSEGRVSPYEQYF	TGTGCCAGCAGTGAAGGGAGGGTTTCCCCCTACGAGCAGTACTTC
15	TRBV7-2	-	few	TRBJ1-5	CASRPSRESNQPQHF	TGTGCCAGCAGGCCATCGAGGGAAAGCAATCAGCCCCAGCATTTT
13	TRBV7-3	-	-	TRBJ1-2	CASSQQPNYGYTF	TGTGCCAGCAGCCAGCAACCGAACTATGGCTACACCTTC
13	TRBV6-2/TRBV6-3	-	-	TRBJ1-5	CASSLRFVQPQHF	TGTGCCAGCAGTTTAAGATTTGTTCAGCCCCAGCATTTT
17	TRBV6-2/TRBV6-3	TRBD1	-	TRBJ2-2	CASIALPGQGATGELFF	TGTGCCAGCATCGCCCTACCGGGACAGGGGGCCACCGGGGAGCTGTTTTTT
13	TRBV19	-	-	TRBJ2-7	CASSISWDYEQYF	TGTGCCAGTAGTATAAGTTGGGACTACGAGCAGTACTTC
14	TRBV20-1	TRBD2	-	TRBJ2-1	CSASRASGHNEQFF	TGCAGTGCTAGTCGGGCTAGCGGACACAATGAGCAGTTCTTC
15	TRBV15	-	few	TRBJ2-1	CATSRGALQYNEQFF	TGTGCCACCAGCAGAGGAGCCCTTCAATACAATGAGCAGTTCTTC
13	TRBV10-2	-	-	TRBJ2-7	CASAEAPAYGQYF	TGCGCCAGTGCAGAAGCCCCGGCCTACGGGCAGTACTTC
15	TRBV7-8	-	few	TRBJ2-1	CASSLRGGMYNEQFF	TGTGCCAGCAGCTTGCGTGGTGGGATGTACAATGAGCAGTTCTTC
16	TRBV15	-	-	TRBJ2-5	CATSREGGRHQETQYF	TGTGCCACCAGCAGAGAGGGGGGACGGCACCAAGAGACCCAGTACTTC
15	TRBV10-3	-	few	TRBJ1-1	CATKNLVGGNTEAFF	TGTGCCACCAAAAACCTGGTTGGGGGGAACACTGAAGCTTTCTTT
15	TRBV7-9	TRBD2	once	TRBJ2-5	CASSRGLAGTETQYF	TGTGCCAGCAGCCGAGGACTAGCGGGAACAGAGACCCAGTACTTC
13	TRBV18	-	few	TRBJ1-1	CASSQGPDAEAFF	TGTGCCAGCTCACAGGGGCCTGACGCTGAAGCTTTCTTT
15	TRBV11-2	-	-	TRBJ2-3	CASSITVGSTDTQYF	TGTGCCAGCAGCATCACAGTGGGTAGCACAGATACGCAGTATTTT
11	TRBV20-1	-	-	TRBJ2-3	CSASGRDTQYF	TGCAGTGCTAGCGGGAGAGATACGCAGTATTTT
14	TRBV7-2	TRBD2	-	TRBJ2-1	CANSPWGLAAEQFF	TGTGCCAACAGCCCCTGGGGACTAGCAGCTGAGCAGTTCTTC
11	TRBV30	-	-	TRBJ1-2	CAGGPLGGYTF	TGTGCCGGAGGGCCTCTGGGAGGCTACACCTTC
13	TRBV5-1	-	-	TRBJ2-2	CASTVQNTGELFF	TGCGCCAGCACCGTACAGAACACCGGGGAGCTGTTTTTT
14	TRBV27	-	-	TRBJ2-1	CASSLGLRYNEQFF	TGTGCCAGCAGTTTGGGTCTTCGGTACAATGAGCAGTTCTTC
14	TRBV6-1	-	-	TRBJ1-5	CTSSGLGLGQPQHF	TGTACCAGCAGTGGGTTGGGGTTGGGACAGCCCCAGCATTTT
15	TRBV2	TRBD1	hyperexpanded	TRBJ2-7	CASSPVGDRAYEQYF	TGTGCCAGCAGTCCCGTGGGGGACAGGGCCTACGAGCAGTACTTC
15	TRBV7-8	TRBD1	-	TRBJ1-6	CASSLNRGGDSPLHF	TGTGCCAGCAGCTTAAACAGGGGAGGGGATTCACCCCTCCACTTT